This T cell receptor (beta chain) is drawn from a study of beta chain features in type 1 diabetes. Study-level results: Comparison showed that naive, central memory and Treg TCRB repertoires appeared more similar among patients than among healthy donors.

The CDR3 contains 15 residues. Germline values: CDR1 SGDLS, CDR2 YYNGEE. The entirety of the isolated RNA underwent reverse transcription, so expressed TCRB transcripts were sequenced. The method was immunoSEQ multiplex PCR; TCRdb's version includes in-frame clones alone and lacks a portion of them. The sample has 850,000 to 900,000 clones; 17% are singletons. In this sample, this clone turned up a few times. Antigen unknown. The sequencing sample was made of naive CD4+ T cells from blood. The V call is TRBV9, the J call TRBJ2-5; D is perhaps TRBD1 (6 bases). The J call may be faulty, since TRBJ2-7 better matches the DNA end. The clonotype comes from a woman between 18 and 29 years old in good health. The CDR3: CASSVGPDRAYEQYF. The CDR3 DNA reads TGTGCCAGCAGCGTAGGTCCGGACAGAGCCTACGAGCAGTACTTC.